Listed below are T cell receptor beta chains from one sample, sequenced in a study of T cell responses to AZD1222 COVID-19 vaccine. Profiling relied on immunoSEQ multiplex PCR, and the TCRdb table lists in-frame clones only, not all of them. The sample has 100,000 or so clones, nearly 90% seen once. This material consisted of peripheral blood, taken 28 days after the second AZD1222 dose. These receptor sequences come from an adult who received the AZD1222 COVID-19 vaccine. Each CDR3 is given with its conserved first and last residue. A D gene is named only where the DNA matches it firmly.

j_call | d_call | v_call | cdr3_aa
TRBJ1-2 | TRBD1 | TRBV6-5 | CASEGGANGYTF
TRBJ1-2 | - | TRBV7-2 | CASSSAPGYYGYTF
TRBJ1-6 | - | TRBV5-1 | CASSPLSGLLGNSPLHF
TRBJ2-1 | - | TRBV19 | CASSIDGGLGNEQFF
TRBJ2-1 | TRBD2 | TRBV9 | CASSEASGVYNEQFF
TRBJ1-5 | - | TRBV7-2 | CASSYRAGGNQPQHF
TRBJ1-2 | - | TRBV28 | CASSLAAYGYTF
TRBJ2-7 | - | TRBV7-2 | CASSLGAGPSYEQYF
TRBJ2-2 | - | TRBV28 | CASSYRRTYTGELFF
TRBJ2-1 | TRBD2 | TRBV3-1/TRBV3-2 | CASWTSGRARGYNEQFF
TRBJ2-7 | TRBD1 | TRBV19 | CASKGTGEYEQYF
TRBJ2-1 | TRBD2 | TRBV7-9 | CASSPRAGVSYNEQFF
TRBJ1-1 | - | TRBV7-9 | CASSLAGDTEAFF
TRBJ2-1 | - | TRBV24-1 | CATSDYSTDSSYNEQFF
TRBJ2-7 | TRBD2 | TRBV3-1/TRBV3-2 | CASSPQGGLADVYEQYF
TRBJ1-1 | - | TRBV4-2 | CASSQVTGGTEAFF
TRBJ1-6 | TRBD1 | TRBV5-4 | CASSPRTGRDSPLHF
TRBJ1-1 | TRBD1 | TRBV27 | CASSPGTGGPVTEAFF
TRBJ1-3 | - | TRBV5-1 | CASSLAGGAGNTIYF
TRBJ2-2 | TRBD1 | TRBV5-1 | CASSRSGQGQNTGELFF
TRBJ1-1 | - | TRBV19 | CASKRGMGNTEAFF
TRBJ1-1 | TRBD1 | TRBV11-2 | CASRRDRDSYPMNKAFF
TRBJ2-7 | TRBD2 | TRBV5-1 | CASSFGREVGEQYF
TRBJ2-5 | - | TRBV6-2/TRBV6-3 | CASSPVGSAQETQYF
TRBJ2-7 | - | TRBV30 | CACLIGQPYEQYF
TRBJ2-7 | - | TRBV3-1/TRBV3-2 | CASSPEGVGQYF
TRBJ2-3 | - | TRBV7-2 | CASSLVAYTQYF
TRBJ1-2 | TRBD1 | TRBV3-1/TRBV3-2 | CASSTGIYGYTF
TRBJ2-2 | - | TRBV7-6 | CASSFGLYTGELFF
TRBJ2-4 | - | TRBV7-9 | CASSIRQGGTKNIQYF
TRBJ1-1 | - | TRBV13 | CASSLGELNTEAFF
TRBJ2-5 | TRBD2 | TRBV29-1 | CSVLTSGRGETQYF
TRBJ2-3 | - | TRBV13 | CASSLQGGPTDTQYF
TRBJ1-3 | - | TRBV3-1/TRBV3-2 | CASSRLQSHSGNTIYF
TRBJ1-1 | - | TRBV14 | CASSQHTGSTEAFF
TRBJ2-1 | TRBD2 | TRBV24-1 | CATSRREAYNEQFF
TRBJ2-3 | TRBD2 | TRBV4-1 | CASSQEASASGTGGTQYF
TRBJ1-1 | TRBD1 | TRBV6-2/TRBV6-3 | CASSYSRGQQNTEAFF
TRBJ1-1 | TRBD1 | TRBV28 | CASRGTGGSTEAFF
TRBJ1-2 | - | TRBV30 | CAWSEGGYGYTF
TRBJ2-3 | TRBD1 | TRBV19 | CASSKQGATDTQYF
TRBJ2-1 | - | TRBV28 | CASSVSQTEQFF
TRBJ2-1 | - | TRBV9 | CASRPLPGDEQFF
TRBJ1-2 | - | TRBV2 | CASSEVEGEPNYGYTF
TRBJ2-6 | - | TRBV28 | CASNPTNSGANVLTF
TRBJ1-5 | - | TRBV28 | CASSLTWTNQPQHF
TRBJ2-7 | - | TRBV28 | CASSLTVSSYEQYF
TRBJ1-2 | - | TRBV28 | CASSLVPYGYTF
TRBJ2-1 | - | TRBV6-2/TRBV6-3 | CASSSINEQFF
TRBJ2-6 | TRBD1 | TRBV28 | CASSPGRGPGANVLTF
TRBJ2-1 | - | TRBV5-1 | CASSLVEGRNEQFF
TRBJ2-7 | - | TRBV2 | CASSITPTLTYEQYF
TRBJ1-2 | - | TRBV30 | CAWSLDSNREGYTF